This T cell receptor (beta chain) was sequenced during a study of shared clonotypes between healthy human individuals. Produced via immunoSEQ multiplex PCR; TCRdb's table is partial and in-frame only. The table has millions of clones, about 95% seen once. Trimming at V came to 4 bases and at J to 0 bases, leaving 6 bases not matched to a gene. The germline CDR1 and CDR2 sequences are SNHLY and FYNNEI. The CDR3 loop spans 16 amino acids. CD45RO-negative, CCR7-positively selected cells formed the naive CD8 fraction, excluding terminally differentiated effector memory CD45RA+ cells. Material: naive CD8+ T cells sorted from blood. The source of this sequence is a man between 18 and 35 years old in good health. This chain links TRBV2 with TRBJ2-1; 7 bases are shared with TRBD2. The CDR3 sequence is CASSVIAGRSYNEQFF. The CDR3 DNA reads TGTGCCAGCAGTGTGATAGCGGGTCGCTCCTACAATGAGCAGTTCTTC.